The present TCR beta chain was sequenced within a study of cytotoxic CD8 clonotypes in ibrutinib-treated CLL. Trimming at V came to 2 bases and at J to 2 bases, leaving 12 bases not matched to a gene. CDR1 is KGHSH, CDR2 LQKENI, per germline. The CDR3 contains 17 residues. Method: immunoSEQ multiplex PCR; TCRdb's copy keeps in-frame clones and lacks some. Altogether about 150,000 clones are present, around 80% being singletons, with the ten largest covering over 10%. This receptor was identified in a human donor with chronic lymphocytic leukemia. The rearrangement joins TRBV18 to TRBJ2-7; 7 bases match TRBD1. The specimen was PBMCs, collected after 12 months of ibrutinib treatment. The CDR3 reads CASSPELTGALAYEQYF. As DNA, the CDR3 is TGTGCCAGCTCACCAGAACTTACAGGGGCTTTAGCCTACGAGCAGTACTTC.